The next 15 T cell receptor beta chains were all read from a single sample in a study of blood T cell repertoires in COVID-19 (dated by TCRdb to the early 2020s). Library preparation used the immunoSEQ multiplex PCR assay. The immuneACCESS repertoire file appears here via TCRdb, limited to in-frame rearrangements. These files lack a portion of the clones; in checked studies, under half of the deficit traces to unresolved V genes, and the cause of the others is not known. Recorded for this sample are around 700,000 clones; about 90% of them occurred a single time. The ten largest clones add up to more than 0.25% of the sample. Sequenced: peripheral blood. Receptor source: a woman aged 18 to 35 with acute or convalescent COVID-19.

Comments on this clone: This specimen includes other DNA sequences encoding the same CDR3. The rearrangement uses TRBV6-1 and TRBJ2-3, with 9 nucleotides matching TRBD2. Per the germline V gene, CDR1 is MNHNS and CDR2 is SASEGT. The CDR3 loop spans 16 amino acids. With 2 bases clipped from V and 0 bases from J, the junction kept 3 bases outside the gene matches. The CDR3 DNA reads as TGTGCCAGCAGTGAATTAGCGGGGGCTAGCACAGATACGCAGTATTTT. It codes for CASSELAGASTDTQYF.

The chain employs TRBV21-1 and TRBJ2-5; the table's TRBD1 call for D was not verified on the DNA. TRBV21-1 is deemed a pseudogene. The CDR3 contains 19 residues. This CDR3 reads CASSKLEARQGNTQETQYF. CDR3 DNA sequence: TGTGCCAGCAGCAAATTGGAGGCGCGGCAGGGGAATACGCAAGAGACCCAGTACTTC.

CDR3 protein: CASSQPGTGQGGYGYTF. CDR3 in DNA: TGTGCCAGCAGTCAACCAGGCACCGGACAGGGTGGCTATGGCTACACCTTC. The rearrangement uses TRBV6-7 and TRBJ1-2; TRBD1 agrees at 8 bases. TRBV6-7 is sorted into the ORF group, with uncertain function. V lost 5 bases and J lost 4; bases outside the gene matches: 15. The CDR3 is made up of 17 amino acids.

The CDR3, as DNA: TGCGCCAGCAGCCAGATTGGGGGGATCGGCTATGGCTACACCTTC. Translated: CASSQIGGIGYGYTF. The V gene is TRBV4-1, the J gene TRBJ1-2; tentative D call: TRBD1 (5 bases). Per the germline V gene, CDR1 is MGHRA and CDR2 is YSYEKL. The length of the CDR3 is 15 residues. The V end lost 3 bases, the J end lost 4 bases, and 15 bases lay between the germline ends.

The table lists this clone with a count of one. This chain connects TRBV6-5 to TRBJ1-1; D gene unclear. This CDR3 is built from 13 residues. Germline V CDR1 and CDR2: MNHEY, SVGAGI. The V end was cut by 7 bases, the J end by 10 bases, with 19 bases between. CDR3 residues: CASIPKRGLGAFF. The CDR3 DNA reads TGTGCCAGCATCCCCAAACGGGGTTTAGGAGCTTTCTTT.

The chain couples TRBV6-4 to TRBJ1-5, with D unclear. Germline loops: CDR1 MRHNA, CDR2 SNTAGT. CDR3 size: 13 residues. The ends were cut back, 6 bases at V and 6 bases at J, with 12 bases in the middle. CDR3 loop: CASRSTTGQPQHF. In DNA, the CDR3 is TGTGCCAGCAGGTCAACCACTGGTCAGCCCCAGCATTTT.

The rearrangement links TRBV13 to TRBJ2-1, with a weak D call TRBD1 (6 bases). The CDR3 length is 15 residues. Trimming cost V 2 bases and J 2 bases, with 10 bases left between them. The germline V gene has CDR1 PRHDT and CDR2 FYEKMQ (reference sequence). CDR3 sequence: CASSLTGPTYNEQFF. Here the CDR3 DNA reads TGTGCCAGCAGCTTAACAGGGCCTACCTACAATGAGCAGTTCTTC.

J is TRBJ1-1 and V is TRBV5-1, with a weak D call TRBD1 (6 bases). CDR1 and CDR2 from the germline V gene are SGHRS and YFSETQ. The CDR3 runs 14 residues. The V gene lost 2 bases and the J gene lost 5 bases, with 13 bases spanning the gap. The CDR3 DNA is TGCGCCAGCAGCTTCGGGACAAAAAGGACTGAAGCTTTCTTT. Amino acids: CASSFGTKRTEAFF.

The chain uses TRBV7-2 and TRBJ2-7, with TRBD1 as a possible D gene (5 bases). The ends were cut back, 1 base at V and 2 bases at J, with 12 bases in the middle. This CDR3 has 15 residues. CDR1 and CDR2 (germline): SGHTA, FQGNSA. The CDR3 protein is CASSLGRAETYEQYF. CDR3 in DNA: TGTGCCAGCAGCTTAGGCAGGGCCGAAACCTACGAGCAGTACTTC. The whole variable domain, filled in from reference TRBV7-2 and TRBJ2-7, reads GAGVSQSPSNKVTEKGKDVELRCDPISGHTALYWYRQSLGQGLEFLIYFQGNSAPDKSGLPSDRFSAERTGGSVSTLTIQRTQQEDSAVYLCASSLGRAETYEQYFGPGTRLTVT.

This chain joins TRBV4-1 and TRBJ1-2; D possibly corresponds to TRBD1 (5 bases). The CDR3 contains 17 residues. Germline loops: CDR1 MGHRA, CDR2 YSYEKL. Trimming removed 6 bases from V and 1 base from J, with 21 bases in between. The DNA for the CDR3 is TGCGCCAGCAGGGTGATATGGACGGGGGAGATTAACTATGGCTACACCTTC. As protein: CASRVIWTGEINYGYTF.

The rearrangement uses TRBV2 and TRBJ2-2; 15 nucleotides line up with TRBD2. Germline CDR1 reads SNHLY; CDR2 reads FYNNEI. This CDR3 has 20 residues. V lost 4 bases to trimming and J lost 0 bases; unmatched junction nucleotides: 9. Here the CDR3 reads CASSGSGLAGGYANTGELFF. As DNA, the CDR3 is TGTGCCAGCAGTGGATCGGGACTAGCGGGGGGCTACGCGAACACCGGGGAGCTGTTTTTT.

V and J are TRBV2 and TRBJ1-2; no clear D gene. This CDR3 contains 15 residues. Between the trimmed V and J ends, which lost 6 bases and 2 bases, there was a span of 16 bases. CDR1 and CDR2 from the germline V gene are SNHLY and FYNNEI. The CDR3 here is CASRRATSTNYGYTF. In nucleotides, the CDR3 is TGTGCCAGCAGGAGGGCCACAAGTACAAACTATGGCTACACCTTC.

The J gene is TRBJ1-2, the V gene TRBV10-3, with D perhaps matching TRBD1 (5 bases). Germline V gene sequence: CDR1 ENHRY, CDR2 SYGVKD. This CDR3 spans 14 amino acids. Trimming stripped 0 bases from V and 8 bases from J, with 13 bases between. The CDR3 region has the DNA TGTGCCATCAGTGAGTCGAAGGGGCAGGAAGGCTACACCTTC. Translating it yields CAISESKGQEGYTF.

J is TRBJ2-7 and V is TRBV6-5; 7 positions agree with TRBD1. Germline loops: CDR1 MNHEY, CDR2 SVGAGI. The CDR3 length is 13 residues. The V and J ends lost 6 bases and 5 bases, in that order; junction bases with no gene match: 7. The CDR3 DNA sequence: TGTGCCAGCAGCGAGAGGGGGCTAGACGAGCAGTACTTC. The encoded protein is CASSERGLDEQYF.

The chain employs TRBV28 and TRBJ1-2; a possible D gene is TRBD1 (5 bases). Germline CDR1 MDHEN, CDR2 SYDVKM. Trimming shortened V by 2 bases and J by 3 bases, and 10 bases separated the two germline ends. CDR3 length: 14 residues. The CDR3 region has the DNA TGTGCCAGCAGTTTAATGGGGGAGGACTATGGCTACACCTTC. Its translation: CASSLMGEDYGYTF.